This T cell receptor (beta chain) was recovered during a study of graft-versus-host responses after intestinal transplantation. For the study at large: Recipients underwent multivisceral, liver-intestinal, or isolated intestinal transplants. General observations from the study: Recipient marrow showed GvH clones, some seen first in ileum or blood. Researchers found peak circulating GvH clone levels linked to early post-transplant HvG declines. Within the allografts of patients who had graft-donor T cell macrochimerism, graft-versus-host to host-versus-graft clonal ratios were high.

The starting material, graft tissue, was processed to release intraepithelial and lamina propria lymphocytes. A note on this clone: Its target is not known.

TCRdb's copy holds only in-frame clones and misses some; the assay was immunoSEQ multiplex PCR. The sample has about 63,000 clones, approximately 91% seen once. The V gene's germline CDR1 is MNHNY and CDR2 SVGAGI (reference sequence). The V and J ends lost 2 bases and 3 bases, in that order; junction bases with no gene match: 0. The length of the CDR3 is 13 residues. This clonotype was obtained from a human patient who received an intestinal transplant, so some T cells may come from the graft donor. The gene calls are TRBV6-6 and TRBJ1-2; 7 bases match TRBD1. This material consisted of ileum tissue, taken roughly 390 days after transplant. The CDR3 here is CASSYTGDYGYTF. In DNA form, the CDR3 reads TGTGCCAGCAGTTACACAGGGGACTATGGCTACACCTTC.